This TCR beta chain was recovered during a study of blood T cell repertoires in COVID-19. For the study at large: Sites across the United States, Italy and Spain contributed samples from acute and convalescent COVID-19. T cells, B-cell-depleted T cells, or PBMCs supplied cDNA or gDNA.

The CDR3 extends over 17 amino acids. V lost 4 bases and J lost 2; bases outside the gene matches: 12. Germline V gives CDR1 SGHTA, CDR2 FQGNSA. TCRdb keeps only in-frame clones here, not all; method: immunoSEQ multiplex PCR. The sample holds 30,000 to 40,000 clones, 85% seen once. The specimen sequenced was peripheral blood. This TCR was recovered from a human donor with acute or convalescent COVID-19. The donor label of this sample is uncertain. The chain couples TRBV7-2 to TRBJ1-1; TRBD1 aligns across 8 bases. For the CDR3, the DNA is TGTGCCAGCAGCTCCGTTTCCGGGACAGGAATAAACACTGAAGCTTTCTTT. It yields the protein CASSSVSGTGINTEAFF.